This TCR beta chain came from a study of long-term antiretroviral therapy in people with HIV. Germline CDR1 MNHNS, CDR2 SASEGT. V was shortened by 5 bases and J by 5 bases, with 16 bases between the two germline ends. CDR3 length: 15 residues. Inclusion required at least two post-ART and at least one pre-ART PBMC samples. Study results and caveats: Controls exceeded HIV repertoires in CDR3 length range. At every time point, clones expanded before ART dominated the repertoire. Diversity increased after ART yet remained lower than in transplant donor controls.

With respect to this clone: Antigen: not known.

At the survey level, the v3.0 immunoSEQ assay was run. Sequencing was performed with immunoSEQ multiplex PCR; in TCRdb, only in-frame clones are kept and a portion is missing. The sample lists approximately 20,000 clones; around four fifths were seen once. Material: unsorted PBMCs, obtained around 4 years after starting antiretroviral therapy. The chain is built from TRBV6-1 and TRBJ1-5, with a possible D match to TRBD1 (6 bases). The clonotype comes from a man between 18 and 35 years old with HIV. As DNA, the CDR3 is TGTGCCAGCAGTCAAGTGGGGGGCTCTTATCAGCCCCAGCATTTT. Its protein is CASSQVGGSYQPQHF.